The 12 T cell receptor beta chains reported below all come from one sample, sequenced in a study of cytomegalovirus exposure and HLA in healthy donors. PCR used 60 Vbeta primers and 13 Jbeta primers. Sequencing was performed with immunoSEQ multiplex PCR; in TCRdb, only in-frame clones are kept and a portion is missing. The top ten clones hold approximately 2.5% of a sample with 220,000 or so clones, around 83% of them seen once. The sample taken for sequencing was PBMCs. These receptors were taken from a woman aged 40 to 55 in good health and CMV-seronegative.

This clone was detected a few times. The chain combines TRBV27 with TRBJ2-7; 8 bases fit TRBD2. The CDR3 has 14 residues. Germline V gives CDR1 MNHEY, CDR2 SMNVEV (reference sequence). V shed 0 bases and J 2 bases; nucleotides not matched to a gene: 0. DNA for the CDR3: TGTGCCAGCAGTTTATCGGGACTAGCCTACGAGCAGTACTTC. It encodes CASSLSGLAYEQYF.

The rearrangement uses TRBV29-1 and TRBJ2-3, with 7 bases identical to TRBD2. CDR1 and CDR2 from the germline V gene are SQVTM and ANQGSEA. The CDR3 is 14 amino acids. Losses at the gene ends were 4 bases for V and 1 base for J; bases not matched to a gene: 5. The CDR3 DNA is TGCAGCGTTGTGGGCGGGAGTCGCACAGATACGCAGTATTTT. Its protein product is CSVVGGSRTDTQYF.

The rearrangement links TRBV7-9 to TRBJ2-7, with a weak D call TRBD1 (6 bases). Looked up from germline, CDR1 is SEHNR and CDR2 is FQNEAQ (reference sequence). This CDR3 is 14 amino acids long. V was pared by 4 bases and J by 6 bases, with 16 bases between. The CDR3 DNA follows: TGTGCCAGCAGCTACTCGGACAGAAGAGCCGAGCAGTACTTC. Translated, it gives CASSYSDRRAEQYF.

The DNA of the CDR3 is TGTGCCAGCAGTTACGTAGGGGGCCAAGAGACCCAGTACTTC. It codes for CASSYVGGQETQYF. The chain couples TRBV6-5 to TRBJ2-5, with TRBD1 as a possible D gene (6 bases). V lost 2 bases, J lost 1 base, and 8 bases lay in between. This CDR3 is built from 14 residues. Germline CDR1 and CDR2: MNHEY and SVGAGI.

The chain uses TRBV30 and TRBJ2-7; TRBD2 matches 10 bases. The V gene's germline CDR1 is GTSNPN and CDR2 SVGIG (reference sequence). This CDR3 region has 14 residues. The V segment lost 4 bases and the J segment 2 bases; nucleotides outside the gene matches: 5. Here the CDR3 DNA reads TGTGCCTGGATCCCTAGCGGGGGACCCTACGAGCAGTACTTC. The encoded protein is CAWIPSGGPYEQYF. Looking up the rest from reference TRBV30 and TRBJ2-7 gives the full variable domain: SQTIHQWPATLVQPVGSPLSLECTVEGTSNPNLYWYRQAAGRGLQLLFYSVGIGQISSEVPQNLSASRPQDRQFILSSKKLLLSDSGFYLCAWIPSGGPYEQYFGPGTRLTVT.

In regard to this clone: The same CDR3 is also encoded by other DNA sequences in this sample. This chain links TRBV6-5 with TRBJ2-2; 12 bases are a match to TRBD1. CDR1 and CDR2 from the germline V gene are MNHEY and SVGAGI. The CDR3 runs 16 residues. The junction had 4 bases not matched to a gene; V was cut back by 4 bases and J by 4 bases. CDR3 nucleotides: TGTGCCAGCAGTTGGGACAGGGGGCGTAGCACCGGGGAGCTGTTTTTT. Its protein is CASSWDRGRSTGELFF.

V usage is TRBV19 and J usage is TRBJ1-5; tentative D call: TRBD1 (6 bases). The CDR3 runs 14 residues. V was shortened by 7 bases and J by 6 bases, with 16 bases between the two germline ends. Per germline, CDR1 LNHDA and CDR2 SQIVND (reference sequence). The CDR3 loop is CASTDNRARQPQHF. CDR3 nucleotide sequence: TGTGCCAGTACCGATAACAGGGCCCGTCAGCCCCAGCATTTT.

V is TRBV19 and J is TRBJ2-5; 9 bases are shared with TRBD2. There are 17 residues in the CDR3. With 4 bases clipped from V and 3 bases from J, the junction kept 12 bases outside the gene matches. The germline CDR1 and CDR2 sequences are LNHDA and SQIVND (reference sequence). The DNA of the CDR3 is TGTGCCAGTAGTACATTAGCGGGAGAGGAGCAGGAAGAGACCCAGTACTTC. This encodes CASSTLAGEEQEETQYF.

In its sample, this clone was seen a few times. This chain connects TRBV5-1 to TRBJ2-3; no firm D call. Germline V gene sequence: CDR1 SGHRS, CDR2 YFSETQ. V was cut by 0 bases and J by 0 bases, with 8 bases left in between. The CDR3 length is 15 residues. CDR3 residues: CASSLDVASTDTQYF. CDR3 DNA: TGCGCCAGCAGCTTGGATGTAGCAAGCACAGATACGCAGTATTTT.

The rearrangement uses TRBV27 and TRBJ2-1, with 10 nucleotides matching TRBD1. This CDR3 spans 15 amino acids. Looked up from germline, CDR1 is MNHEY and CDR2 is SMNVEV (reference sequence). V was clipped by 8 bases and J by 3 bases; unmatched bases: 7. DNA of the CDR3: TGTGCCAGCGGGTTGACAGGGGGCGTCTACAATGAGCAGTTCTTC. It encodes CASGLTGGVYNEQFF.

The chain couples TRBV7-3 to TRBJ2-4; D possibly corresponds to TRBD2 (5 bases). Trimming shortened V by 2 bases and J by 1 base, and 12 bases separated the two germline ends. Germline CDR1 and CDR2: SGHTA and FQGTGA. CDR3 length equals 16 residues. For the CDR3, the DNA is TGTGCCAGCAGCTTAGGGAGTATTGGTGCCAAAAACATTCAGTACTTC. Protein sequence: CASSLGSIGAKNIQYF. Together with reference TRBV7-3 and TRBJ2-4, the CDR3 gives the full variable domain: GAGVSQTPSNKVTEKGKYVELRCDPISGHTALYWYRQSLGQGPEFLIYFQGTGAADDSGLPNDRFFAVRPEGSVSTLKIQRTERGDSAVYLCASSLGSIGAKNIQYFGAGTRLSVL.

The V call is TRBV6-1, the J call TRBJ2-7; D gene uncertain. This CDR3 spans 15 amino acids. V lost 7 bases and J 0 bases, leaving 16 bases between the germline ends. The germline V gene encodes CDR1 MNHNS and CDR2 SASEGT. CDR3 bases: TGTGCCAGCACTCTTTCCTCCAGTCCCTCCTACGAGCAGTACTTC. Its protein product is CASTLSSSPSYEQYF.